One TCR beta chain is described in this entry. Method: immunoSEQ multiplex PCR; TCRdb's copy keeps in-frame clones and lacks some. This sample has about 140,000 clones, with 87% found just once. The data originate from a study of blood T cell repertoires in COVID-19. The CDR3 runs to 12 residues. V was clipped by 8 bases and J by 0 bases, with 7 bases between them. CDR1 SNHLY and CDR2 FYNNEI come from the germline V gene. This TCR was sampled from a human donor in a cohort sampled during active COVID-19. The specimen was peripheral blood. The J gene is TRBJ1-1, the V gene TRBV2, with D unclear. CDR3 sequence (DNA): TGTGCCAGCGGAGCTATGAACACTGAAGCTTTCTTT. It encodes CASGAMNTEAFF. Full variable domain (rest looked up from reference TRBV2 and TRBJ1-1): EPEVTQTPSHQVTQMGQEVILRCVPISNHLYFYWYRQILGQKVEFLVSFYNNEISEKSEIFDDQFSVERPDGSNFTLKIRSTKLEDSAMYFCASGAMNTEAFFGQGTRLTVV.